The entry that follows covers one T cell receptor (beta chain) sequence. In the study's own analysis: By means of reference gene primer amplification, nucleated cell counts were estimated. Some clones are missing from TCRdb's copy, which holds only in-frame ones; the method was immunoSEQ multiplex PCR. For V, J and clone size, that table is used; D and trimming come from the DNA. The data hold 150,000 to 200,000 clones, with about 93% observed a single time. This entry comes from a study of blood T cell repertoires in COVID-19. Study information: The origin of the acute and convalescent COVID-19 samples was the United States, Italy and Spain.

Germline V gene sequence: CDR1 GTSNPN, CDR2 SVGIG (reference sequence). The CDR3 consists of 16 residues. V was pared by 2 bases and J by 4 bases, with 17 bases between. The gene calls are TRBV30 and TRBJ1-4; tentative D call: TRBD1 (6 bases). Sequencing was carried out using peripheral blood. The sequence derives from a woman aged 50 to 60 with acute or convalescent COVID-19. The CDR3 spells CAWSPNPGRGNEKLFF. The CDR3 DNA sequence: TGTGCCTGGAGTCCAAACCCTGGCAGGGGTAATGAAAAACTGTTTTTT.